The source of this T cell receptor beta chain is a study of blood T cells in healthy people across ages (dated by TCRdb to about 2015). Describing the broader study: In model experiments, template switching captured about one uniquely barcoded TCR beta cDNA molecule for every two T cells. The study measured age-related changes in TCR beta repertoire diversity using deep sequencing normalized with unique cDNA molecular identifiers. The donors were divided into four age groups: young (average about 16 years), middle-aged (almost 40), aged (about 56) and long-lived (82). To avoid experimental bias, donors of different ages were spread randomly across the sequencing lanes. For two donors (one aged 18 to 30 and one aged 80 or older), the study analyzed two additional independent replicas of 1 million unique cDNA reads from the same blood draw.

The CDR3 spans 18 residues, from the cysteine through the phenylalanine. Only the CDR3 portion is preserved as DNA: 54 bases, with reading frame beginning at the first base. CDR1 and CDR2 (MGHRA, YSYEKL) derive from the germline V gene. The library was made by 5' RACE. The sequencing machine was an Illumina HiSeq 2500. A second PCR of about 6 to 11 cycles was run with a J-beta primer mix and a sample-barcoded 5' primer. A unique molecular identifier was introduced onto each TCR beta cDNA molecule by a template-switch 5' adaptor carrying 12 random nucleotides. Each sample yielded at least 3 million CDR3-containing paired-end reads. First-strand cDNA synthesis was performed from all RNA using the Mint cDNA synthesis kit, with priming by a TRBC-specific oligonucleotide. Following uracil-DNA glycosylase treatment, a first 18-cycle PCR with universal primers M1SS and BC2_uni_R was performed on all cDNA. In the paper's pipeline: For normalization, 1 million high-quality reads were randomly selected from each sample, with every read carrying a distinct molecular identifier. Instead of being binned into consensus sequences, reads with shared molecular identifiers were discarded. MiTCR, with a Q25 quality threshold and the strictest error-elimination algorithm, was used for CDR3 identification, clonotype clustering and error correction. A nonparametric unseen species model using Euler transformation provided a lower-bound estimate of total TCR beta diversity. TCRdb applied fastp at Q25 and MiXCR to the public reads, then kept only in-frame beta chains. For every CDR3 protein sequence, its rows merge into one entry that carries the most common genes and DNA. The V and J calls follow TCRdb's processing rather than the paper's. The sample includes roughly 900,000 distinct CDR3 sequences, with more than 25% observed a single time. Together, the top ten hold approximately 15% of the sample.

This clonotype was found a few times. The specificity of this receptor is unknown. One junction end disagrees with the germline gene, perhaps due to a read error. The approximately 40 donors, aged roughly 6 to 95 years, were systemically healthy Caucasian individuals from Russia. Each donor gave roughly 9.5 milliliters of peripheral blood, collected into EDTA-treated Vacutainer tubes. Ficoll-Paque density-gradient centrifugation was used to isolate PBMCs, with at least 6.5 million per sample. Trizol reagent was used to extract total RNA from PBMCs, with at least 5.5 micrograms per sample. For every donor, flow cytometry on a PBMC aliquot measured the percentage of naive CD45RAhigh/CD27high T cells. Overall results and qualifications from the work: Estimates of total diversity from one million sequenced T cells were regarded as lower bounds and underestimates. The percentage of naive T cells measured by flow cytometry correlated strongly with observed TCR beta diversity. Bulk unsorted PBMC profiling prevented conclusive comparison of naive and antigen-experienced compartments. The long-lived group showed more naive CD4+ T cells, fewer expanded clones and increased TCR diversity than the aged group, suggesting age selection. As age increased, observed TCR beta diversity per million T cells dropped in a roughly linear way, and a significant reduction was already evident by age 40. Because donor CMV infection status was unknown, age-related changes in expanded clonotypes were potentially confounded.

Sequencing was performed on blood. The V gene is TRBV4-1 and the J gene is TRBJ1-1; the D gene is unclear. The sequence was obtained from a woman of 80 years or more in good health. This receptor carries the CDR3 CASSHSRNIGKMNTVAFF. The sequenced DNA is TGCGCCAGCAGCCACTCTAGGAACATAGGGAAAATGAACACTGTAGCTTTCTTT.